One sample yielded the 30 T cell receptor beta chains listed below, sequenced in a study of T-cell reconstitution after alpha-beta-depleted transplantation in children. Preparation of the TCRbeta library involved a method that used unique molecular identifiers. TCRdb re-called the PCR reads through MiXCR, storing one row per CDR3 protein. The table records about 200,000 distinct CDR3 sequences, approximately 6.8% of them present only once. The source was PBMCs, collected before TCRalphabeta/CD19-depleted stem cell transplant. The source is a girl less than two years old with combined immunodeficiency, due to receive a stem cell transplant.

This clonotype was recorded at least ten times. The genes are TRBV2 and TRBJ2-7; weak D call: TRBD1 (5 bases). The CDR3 is made up of 10 amino acids. Looked up from germline, CDR1 is SNHLY and CDR2 is FYNNEI. V gave up 8 bases and J gave up 4 bases, with 6 bases separating them. In DNA, the CDR3 is TGTGCCAGCCAGGGATACGAGCAGTACTTC. Its translation is CASQGYEQYF. The complete variable domain, with remaining parts taken from reference TRBV2 and TRBJ2-7, reads EPEVTQTPSHQVTQMGQEVILRCVPISNHLYFYWYRQILGQKVEFLVSFYNNEISEKSEIFDDQFSVERPDGSNFTLKIRSTKLEDSAMYFCASQGYEQYFGPGTRLTVT.

Comment on this clonotype: A much larger clone differs by one base, so this may be a read error. The chain couples TRBV29-1 to TRBJ1-1; D is unresolved. V lost 4 bases and J 2 bases, leaving 20 bases between the germline ends. The CDR3 extends over 16 amino acids. Germline V gene lookup returns CDR1 SQVTM and CDR2 ANQGSEA. CDR3 coding DNA: TGCAGCGTTGCGCGCCAATCATGTGGTCCCAACACTGAAGCTTTCTTT. Protein product: CSVARQSCGPNTEAFF.

This clonotype was detected many times. The chain links TRBV11-3 to TRBJ2-3; TRBD2 matches 8 bases. CDR1 and CDR2 (germline): SGHNT, YENEEA. Losses at the gene ends were 3 bases for V and 4 bases for J; bases not matched to a gene: 12. The CDR3 sequence is 17 residues long. The CDR3 region has the DNA TGTGCCAGCAGCTTGGGGGTCCTAGCGGGCGCGGCAGATACGCAGTATTTT. This gives the protein CASSLGVLAGAADTQYF.

This clonotype was picked up many times. The chain uses TRBV29-1 and TRBJ2-5; the match to TRBD2 covers 8 bases. The CDR3 loop spans 16 amino acids. Trimming at V came to 1 base and at J to 5 bases, leaving 12 bases not matched to a gene. Germline V gene data show CDR1 as SQVTM and CDR2 as ANQGSEA. For the CDR3, the DNA is TGCAGCGTTGAAGCCGAGGCGGGAGGTATGGGGGAGACCCAGTACTTC. Protein product: CSVEAEAGGMGETQYF.

This clonotype was picked up many times. The chain is built from TRBV29-1 and TRBJ2-2; the match to TRBD2 covers 8 bases. The germline gives CDR1 SQVTM, CDR2 ANQGSEA. The CDR3 spans 14 residues. J lost 6 bases, V lost 6 bases, and 9 bases had no gene match. The CDR3 sequence: CSVGDERESGELFF. In DNA form, the CDR3 reads TGCAGCGTCGGCGATGAGCGGGAGTCCGGGGAGCTGTTTTTT.

In its sample, this clonotype was seen many times. The chain combines TRBV5-5 with TRBJ2-1; 9 nucleotides align to TRBD2. Germline V gene lookup returns CDR1 SGHKS and CDR2 YYEKEE (reference sequence). The CDR3 sequence is 16 residues long. Trimming at V came to 5 bases and at J to 0 bases, leaving 6 bases not matched to a gene. The CDR3 here is CASSSVSGGSYNEQFF. DNA of the CDR3: TGTGCCAGCAGTTCCGTTAGCGGGGGCTCCTACAATGAGCAGTTCTTC.

J is TRBJ1-2 and V is TRBV7-8; D gene unclear. Trimming left V 2 bases short and J 7 bases short, with 17 bases between. The CDR3 has 15 amino acids. Germline V gene sequence: CDR1 SGHVS, CDR2 FQNEAQ. The CDR3 protein is CASSLFVVQNGGYTF. The CDR3 DNA reads TGTGCCAGCAGCTTATTCGTCGTCCAGAATGGTGGCTACACCTTC.

The table lists this clonotype with many counts. V is TRBV12-3 or TRBV12-4 and J is TRBJ2-3; a possible D gene is TRBD2 (6 bases). V gave up 5 bases and J gave up 2 bases, with 14 bases separating them. The CDR3 consists of 15 residues. The CDR3 spells CASSPLSGYTDTQYF. CDR3 sequence (DNA): TGTGCCAGCAGTCCTCTTAGCGGATACACAGATACGCAGTATTTT.

This clonotype occurred many times. The chain employs TRBV29-1 and TRBJ2-7; weak D call: TRBD2 (6 bases). This CDR3 is 14 amino acids long. Looked up from germline, CDR1 is SQVTM and CDR2 is ANQGSEA. Trimming cost V 3 bases and J 3 bases, with 15 bases left between them. The CDR3 DNA is TGCAGCGTTGAGGGGTTGGGACTTGGCTACGAGCAGTACTTC. It yields the protein CSVEGLGLGYEQYF.

This clonotype was observed many times. The V call is TRBV5-8, the J call TRBJ2-1, with 11 bases lining up with TRBD2. J gave up 4 bases and V 4 bases, and 4 bases lay outside the gene matches. The germline V gene encodes CDR1 SGHTS and CDR2 YDEGEE. The CDR3 has 15 amino acids. The CDR3 sequence is CASSQGLADYNEQFF. The CDR3 nucleotides read TGTGCCAGCAGCCAGGGACTAGCGGATTACAATGAGCAGTTCTTC.

At least ten counts were recorded for this clonotype. CDR3 region: CSVAAGGTDTQYF. The CDR3 DNA follows: TGCAGCGTTGCTGCAGGGGGCACAGATACGCAGTATTTT. The chain is built from TRBV29-1 and TRBJ2-3, with D perhaps TRBD1 (6 bases). Trimming took 4 bases from V and 1 from J, leaving 9 bases between them. CDR3 size: 13 residues. Germline V gene sequence: CDR1 SQVTM, CDR2 ANQGSEA.

This clonotype was recorded many times. The J gene is TRBJ1-5, the V gene TRBV27; TRBD1 is a possible D gene (5 bases). Germline CDR1 MNHEY, CDR2 SMNVEV (reference sequence). The CDR3 runs 12 residues. V shed 2 bases and J shed 10 bases, with 9 bases lying between them. The CDR3 protein is CASSLPQGPQHF. DNA for the CDR3: TGTGCCAGCAGTTTACCCCAGGGACCCCAGCATTTT.

This clonotype has a count of ten or more. The rearrangement uses TRBV5-1 and TRBJ2-1; 8 nucleotides agree with TRBD2. J lost 7 bases, V lost 0 bases, and 6 bases had no gene match. Looked up from germline, CDR1 is SGHRS and CDR2 is YFSETQ. This CDR3 has 15 residues. The CDR3 coding sequence is TGCGCCAGCAGCTTGGCCTTGCGGGAGGTGAATGAGCAGTTCTTC. Translating it yields CASSLALREVNEQFF.

In its sample, this clonotype was seen many times. The chain uses TRBV7-9 and TRBJ2-2; D call uncertain. Trimming took 5 bases from V and 7 from J, leaving 8 bases between them. Germline CDR1 reads SEHNR; CDR2 reads FQNEAQ (reference sequence). CDR3 size: 12 residues. The CDR3 here is CASSPTDGELFF. CDR3 nucleotides: TGTGCCAGCAGCCCTACGGACGGGGAGCTGTTTTTT. Combining the CDR3 with reference TRBV7-9 and TRBJ2-2 gives the whole variable domain DTGVSQNPRHKITKRGQNVTFRCDPISEHNRLYWYRQTLGQGPEFLTYFQNEAQLEKSRLLSDRFSAERPKGSFSTLEIQRTEQGDSAMYLCASSPTDGELFFGEGSRLTVL.

The table lists this clonotype with many counts. The rearrangement uses TRBV7-3 and TRBJ2-2, with 16 positions matching TRBD2. Germline V lookup: CDR1 SGHTA, CDR2 FQGTGA. The CDR3 has 20 amino acids. Unmatched junction bases numbered 9, after V lost 4 bases and J lost 1 base. The CDR3 here is CASSSSPGLAGGVNTGELFF. In DNA form, the CDR3 reads TGTGCCAGCAGCTCCTCCCCGGGACTAGCGGGGGGGGTGAACACCGGGGAGCTGTTTTTT.

This sequence joins TRBV18 and TRBJ2-1; TRBD2 agrees at 9 bases. This CDR3 has 16 residues. Losses at the gene ends were 2 bases for V and 6 bases for J; bases not matched to a gene: 8. Germline CDR1 reads KGHSH; CDR2 reads LQKENI. CDR3 bases: TGTGCCAGCTCACCATATAGCGGGAGCCCATTCAATGAGCAGTTCTTC. Protein: CASSPYSGSPFNEQFF.

This clonotype was seen ten or more times. This CDR3 is CASSYSGGSGELFF. CDR3 nucleotides: TGTGCCAGCAGTTACTCAGGGGGATCCGGGGAGCTGTTTTTT. The chain recombines TRBV6-5 with TRBJ2-2, with a possible D match to TRBD1 (6 bases). With 0 bases removed from V and 6 bases from J, the gap between germline ends came to 8 bases. Germline V gene sequence: CDR1 MNHEY, CDR2 SVGAGI. The CDR3 is 14 amino acids.

This clonotype was seen a few times. V gene TRBV20-1 combines with J gene TRBJ2-7; maybe TRBD2 (5 bases). The CDR3 is 12 amino acids. CDR1 and CDR2 from the germline V gene are DFQATT and SNEGSKA (reference sequence). V was shortened by 3 bases and J by 0 bases, with 6 bases between the two germline ends. CDR3: CSASGNSYEQYF. The CDR3 coding sequence is TGCAGTGCTAGCGGGAACTCCTACGAGCAGTACTTC.

This clonotype showed up many times. The rearrangement uses TRBV28 and TRBJ2-7, with 7 positions matching TRBD1. V gave up 4 bases and J gave up 1 base; unmatched junction bases: 7. Germline CDR1 reads MDHEN; CDR2 reads SYDVKM. The CDR3 consists of 15 residues. The CDR3 sequence is CASSSMETGSYEQYF. The CDR3 DNA is TGTGCCAGCAGTTCCATGGAGACAGGGTCCTACGAGCAGTACTTC. Full variable domain (rest looked up from reference TRBV28 and TRBJ2-7): DVKVTQSSRYLVKRTGEKVFLECVQDMDHENMFWYRQDPGLGLRLIYFSYDVKMKEKGDIPEGYSVSREKKERFSLILESASTNQTSMYLCASSSMETGSYEQYFGPGTRLTVT.

This clonotype showed up just a few times. V is TRBV7-9 and J is TRBJ2-3; D remains unclear. This CDR3 contains 15 residues. Germline CDR1 and CDR2: SEHNR and FQNEAQ (reference sequence). The ends were cut back, 5 bases at V and 0 bases at J, with 12 bases in the middle. The CDR3 sequence is CASSPSFLSTDTQYF. CDR3 DNA sequence: TGTGCCAGCAGCCCCTCGTTTTTAAGCACAGATACGCAGTATTTT.

Details on this clonotype: One end of the junction is discordant with germline, which a read error may explain. CDR3 region: CAISFGVGTVPQDTEAFF. CDR3 sequence (DNA): TGTGCCATCAGTTTTGGGGTGGGGACAGTCCCCCAGGACACTGAAGCTTTCTTT. The genes are TRBV2 and TRBJ1-1, with TRBD1 matching 7 bases. The CDR3 is made up of 18 amino acids. Germline V gene lookup returns CDR1 SNHLY and CDR2 FYNNEI.

This clonotype showed up many times. The chain is built from TRBV28 and TRBJ2-4; the match to TRBD1 covers 7 bases. Germline trimming cut 4 bases from V and 1 base from J; bases unmatched to any gene: 10. CDR1 MDHEN and CDR2 SYDVKM come from the germline V gene. This CDR3 has 17 residues. For the CDR3, the DNA is TGTGCCAGCAGTTCCTTCGACAGGGTCGGGGCCAAAAACATTCAGTACTTC. Encoded protein: CASSSFDRVGAKNIQYF.

This clonotype was recorded at least ten times. The rearrangement links TRBV12-3 or TRBV12-4 to TRBJ2-5; D gene ambiguous. The CDR3 is 15 amino acids. Between the trimmed V and J ends, which lost 3 bases and 5 bases, there was a span of 16 bases. Here the CDR3 reads CASSFSRAPGETQYF. In DNA, the CDR3 is TGTGCCAGCAGTTTTTCAAGGGCGCCAGGCGAGACCCAGTACTTC.

This clonotype was seen ten or more times. The rearrangement uses TRBV27 and TRBJ2-1; D is possibly TRBD2 (6 bases). Germline CDR1 and CDR2: MNHEY and SMNVEV (reference sequence). V gave up 6 bases and J gave up 3 bases, with 9 bases separating them. This CDR3 is 13 amino acids long. CDR3 in amino acids: CASRGGRYNEQFF. In DNA form, the CDR3 reads TGTGCCAGCAGGGGGGGTCGCTACAATGAGCAGTTCTTC.

This clonotype was seen repeatedly, ten times or more. This chain uses TRBV30 with TRBJ1-4; D not certain. V was shortened by 1 base and J by 4 bases, with 7 bases between the two germline ends. Germline-derived CDR1 and CDR2 are GTSNPN and SVGIG (reference sequence). This CDR3 comprises 13 residues. Written as DNA, the CDR3 is TGTGCCTGGAGTGAACGGGGTAATGAAAAACTGTTTTTT. This sequence encodes CAWSERGNEKLFF.

This clonotype has ten or more counts. The J gene is TRBJ2-3, the V gene TRBV12-3 or TRBV12-4, with D tentatively TRBD1 (6 bases). The CDR3 is 18 amino acids. Trimming stripped 6 bases from V and 4 bases from J, with 26 bases between. In nucleotides, the CDR3 is TGTGCCAGCAGAGATCTGGCCCGGGACACTACGGGCCCAGATACGCAGTATTTT. Residues: CASRDLARDTTGPDTQYF.

The sample holds many counts of this clonotype. This chain connects TRBV6-1 to TRBJ2-1; 14 bases line up with TRBD2. CDR3 length: 15 residues. V was pared by 6 bases and J by 8 bases, with 6 bases of the junction left unmatched. Germline loops: CDR1 MNHNS, CDR2 SASEGT. CDR3 in DNA: TGTGCCAGCAGGGACGGGACTAGCGGGAGTTATGAGCAGTTCTTC. It encodes CASRDGTSGSYEQFF.

Regarding this clonotype: Just one base apart from a much larger clone, this may be a read error. The chain has TRBV12-3 or TRBV12-4 and TRBJ2-1, with 9 bases fitting TRBD2. Trimming took 4 bases from V and 15 from J; bases not matched to a gene: 10. This CDR3 region has 13 residues. CDR3 in DNA: TGTGCCAGCAGTTGGATAGCGGGGGACCCACGGTTCTTC. Translated, it gives CASSWIAGDPRFF.

This clonotype appeared many times. The chain has TRBV4-3 and TRBJ2-1; weak D call: TRBD1 (5 bases). This CDR3 contains 14 residues. Trimming removed 1 base from V and 7 bases from J, with 11 bases in between. Per the germline V gene, CDR1 is LGHNA and CDR2 is YSLEER. In DNA form, the CDR3 reads TGCGCCAGCAGCCAAGCCTTAGACAGAAATGAGCAGTTCTTC. Translated, it gives CASSQALDRNEQFF.

This clonotype was recorded at least ten times. This chain uses TRBV12-3 or TRBV12-4 with TRBJ1-1; 7 bases line up with TRBD1. The CDR3 runs 12 residues. Germline trimming cut 10 bases from V and 6 bases from J; bases unmatched to any gene: 8. The CDR3 region has the DNA TGTGCCACCCTACAGGGGACCCCTGAAGCTTTCTTT. Protein sequence: CATLQGTPEAFF.